This TCR beta chain derives from a study of early T cells in non-severe SARS-CoV-2 infection. Study in general: The sequenced material was bulk RNA from unsorted whole blood, and its chains were unpaired. Study conclusions and caveats: CD4 and private specificities were missed by VDJdb matching, which favored anti-spike CD8 responses.

This clonotype was detected only a few times. Its antigen is still unknown. Each CDR3 protein is one row after TCRdb ran MiXCR on the 5' RACE reads. The sample has roughly 77,000 distinct CDR3 sequences, 9.5% to 15% seen once. The TCR sequence derives from an adult who was a healthcare worker with PCR-confirmed SARS-CoV-2 infection or an uninfected control (not recorded which). The sequencing sample was made of whole blood.

The CDR3 DNA reads TGCGCCAGCAGCCAATGGGGCTTCTCTGAAGCTTTCTTT. Protein product: CASSQWGFSEAFF. V usage is TRBV4-1 and J usage is TRBJ1-1; maybe TRBD1 (5 bases). With 2 bases removed from V and 6 bases from J, the gap between germline ends came to 10 bases. Per the germline V gene, CDR1 is MGHRA and CDR2 is YSYEKL. There are 13 residues in the CDR3.